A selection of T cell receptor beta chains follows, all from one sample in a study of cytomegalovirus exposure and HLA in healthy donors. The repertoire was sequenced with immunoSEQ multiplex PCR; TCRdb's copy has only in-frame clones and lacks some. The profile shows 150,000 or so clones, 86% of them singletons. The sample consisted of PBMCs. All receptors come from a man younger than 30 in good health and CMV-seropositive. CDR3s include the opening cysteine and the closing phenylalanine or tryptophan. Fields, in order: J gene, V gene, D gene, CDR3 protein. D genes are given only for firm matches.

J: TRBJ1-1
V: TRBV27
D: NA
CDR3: CASSPLGGEAFF

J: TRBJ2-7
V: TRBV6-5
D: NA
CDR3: CASSDSQLSSYEQYF

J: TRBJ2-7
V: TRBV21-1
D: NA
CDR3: CASSKVSETSSYEQYF

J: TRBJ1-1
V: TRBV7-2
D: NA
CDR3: CASSLLGMNTEAFF

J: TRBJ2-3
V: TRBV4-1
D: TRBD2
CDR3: CASSQLGLAGGASTDTQYF

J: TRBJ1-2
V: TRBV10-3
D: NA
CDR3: CAISEANLGYTF

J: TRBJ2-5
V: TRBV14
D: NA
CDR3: CASSHPGTGGMETQYF

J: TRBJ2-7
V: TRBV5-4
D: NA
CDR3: CASSFLGRHEQYF

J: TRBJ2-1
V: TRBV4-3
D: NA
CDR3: CASSQERGSSEQFF

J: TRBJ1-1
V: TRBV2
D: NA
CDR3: CASSDLINRDLNTEAFF

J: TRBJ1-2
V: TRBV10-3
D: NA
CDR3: CAIRFPGGADYGYTF

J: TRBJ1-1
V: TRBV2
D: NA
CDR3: CASQRTRVNTEAFF

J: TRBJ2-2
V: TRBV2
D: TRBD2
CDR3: CASSFSGRAFGTGELFF